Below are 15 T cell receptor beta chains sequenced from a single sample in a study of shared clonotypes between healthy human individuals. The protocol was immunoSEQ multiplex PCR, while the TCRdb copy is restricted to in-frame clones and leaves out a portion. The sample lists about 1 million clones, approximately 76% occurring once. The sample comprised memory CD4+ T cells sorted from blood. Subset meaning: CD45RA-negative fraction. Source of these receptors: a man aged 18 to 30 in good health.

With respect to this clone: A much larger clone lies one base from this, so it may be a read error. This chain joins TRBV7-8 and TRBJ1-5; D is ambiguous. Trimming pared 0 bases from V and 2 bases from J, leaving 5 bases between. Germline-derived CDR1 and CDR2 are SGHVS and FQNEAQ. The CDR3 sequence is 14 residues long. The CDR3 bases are TGTGCCAGCAGCTTAGCGGACGGCAATCAGCCCCAGCATTTT. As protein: CASSLADGNQPQHF.

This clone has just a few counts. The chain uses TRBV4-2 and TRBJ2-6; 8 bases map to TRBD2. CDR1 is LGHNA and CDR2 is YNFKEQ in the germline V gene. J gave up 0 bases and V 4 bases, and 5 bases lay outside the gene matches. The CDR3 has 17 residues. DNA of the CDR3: TGTGCCAGCAGCCTAAGCGGGGGTAGCTCTGGGGCCAACGTCCTGACTTTC. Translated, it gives CASSLSGGSSGANVLTF.

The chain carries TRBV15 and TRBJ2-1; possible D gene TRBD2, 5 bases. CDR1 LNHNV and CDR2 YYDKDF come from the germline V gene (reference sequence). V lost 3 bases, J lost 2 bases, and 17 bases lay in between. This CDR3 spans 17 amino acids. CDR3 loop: CATSRDLFSETYNEQFF. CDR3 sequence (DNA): TGTGCCACCAGCAGGGACTTGTTTAGCGAAACCTACAATGAGCAGTTCTTC.

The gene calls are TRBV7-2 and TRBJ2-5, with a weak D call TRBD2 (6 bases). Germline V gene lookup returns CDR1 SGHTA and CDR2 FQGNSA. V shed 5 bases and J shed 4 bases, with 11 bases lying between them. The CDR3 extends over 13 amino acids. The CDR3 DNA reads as TGTGCCAGCAGCGCGGGACGGGTAGAGACCCAGTACTTC. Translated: CASSAGRVETQYF. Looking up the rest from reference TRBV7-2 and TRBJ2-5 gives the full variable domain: GAGVSQSPSNKVTEKGKDVELRCDPISGHTALYWYRQSLGQGLEFLIYFQGNSAPDKSGLPSDRFSAERTGGSVSTLTIQRTQQEDSAVYLCASSAGRVETQYFGPGTRLLVL.

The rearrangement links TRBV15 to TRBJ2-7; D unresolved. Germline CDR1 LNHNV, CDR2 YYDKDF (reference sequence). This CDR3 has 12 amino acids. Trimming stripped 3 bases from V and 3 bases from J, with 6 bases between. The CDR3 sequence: CATSSSYYEQYF. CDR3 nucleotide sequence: TGTGCCACCAGCAGCTCCTACTACGAGCAGTACTTC.

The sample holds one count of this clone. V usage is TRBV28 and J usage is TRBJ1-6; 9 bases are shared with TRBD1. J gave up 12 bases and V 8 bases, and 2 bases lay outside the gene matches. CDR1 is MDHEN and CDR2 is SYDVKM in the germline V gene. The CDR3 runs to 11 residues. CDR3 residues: CASGQGRPLHF. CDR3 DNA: TGTGCCAGCGGACAGGGGAGACCCCTCCACTTT.

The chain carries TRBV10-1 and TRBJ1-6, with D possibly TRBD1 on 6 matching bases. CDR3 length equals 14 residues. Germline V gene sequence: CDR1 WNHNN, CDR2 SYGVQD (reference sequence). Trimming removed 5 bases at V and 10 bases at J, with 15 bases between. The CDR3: CASSKGELGSPLHF. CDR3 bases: TGCGCCAGCAGTAAGGGGGAGTTGGGATCACCCCTCCACTTT.

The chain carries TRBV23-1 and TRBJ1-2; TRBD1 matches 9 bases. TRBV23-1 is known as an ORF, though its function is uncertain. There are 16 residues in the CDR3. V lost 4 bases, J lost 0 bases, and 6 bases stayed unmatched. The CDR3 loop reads CASSRPTGGTNYGYTF. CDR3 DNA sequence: TGCGCCAGCAGTCGTCCCACAGGGGGCACTAACTATGGCTACACCTTC.

The DNA of the CDR3 is TGTGCCTCGGGACAGGGTGGCAATCAGCCCCAGCATTTT. Its protein product is CASGQGGNQPQHF. The chain uses TRBV30 and TRBJ1-5; 9 nucleotides agree with TRBD1. V trimming: 7 bases; J trimming: 2 bases; junction bases outside the gene matches: 3. Germline values: CDR1 GTSNPN, CDR2 SVGIG (reference sequence). This CDR3 contains 13 residues.

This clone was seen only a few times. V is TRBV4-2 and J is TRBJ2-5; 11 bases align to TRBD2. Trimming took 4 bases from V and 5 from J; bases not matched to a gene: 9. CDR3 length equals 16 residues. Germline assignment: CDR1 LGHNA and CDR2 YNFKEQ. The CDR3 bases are TGTGCCAGCAGCCTTACTAGCGGGGGAGGCAGTGAGACCCAGTACTTC. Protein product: CASSLTSGGGSETQYF.

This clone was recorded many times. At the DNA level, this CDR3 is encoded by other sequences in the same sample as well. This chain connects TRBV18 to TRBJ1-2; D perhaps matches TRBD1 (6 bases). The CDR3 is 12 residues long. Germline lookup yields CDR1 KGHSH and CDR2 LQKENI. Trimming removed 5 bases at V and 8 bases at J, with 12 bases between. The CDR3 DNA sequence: TGTGCCAGCTCATCAACAGGGCAAGGCTACACCTTC. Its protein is CASSSTGQGYTF.

In DNA, the CDR3 is TGCGCCAGCAGTGACGGGGTAGGGCAGCCCCAGCATTTT. It encodes CASSDGVGQPQHF. The J gene is TRBJ1-5, the V gene TRBV10-2, with unresolved D. Trimming removed 3 bases at V and 7 bases at J, with 10 bases between. The CDR3 has 13 residues. CDR1 is WSHSY, CDR2 SAAADI, per germline.

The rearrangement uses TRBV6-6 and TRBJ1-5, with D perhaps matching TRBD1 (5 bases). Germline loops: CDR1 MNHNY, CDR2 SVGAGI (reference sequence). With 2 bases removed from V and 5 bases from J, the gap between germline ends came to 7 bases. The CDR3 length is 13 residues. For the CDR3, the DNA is TGTGCCAGCAGTTACGGGGGGTATCAGCCCCAGCATTTT. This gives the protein CASSYGGYQPQHF.

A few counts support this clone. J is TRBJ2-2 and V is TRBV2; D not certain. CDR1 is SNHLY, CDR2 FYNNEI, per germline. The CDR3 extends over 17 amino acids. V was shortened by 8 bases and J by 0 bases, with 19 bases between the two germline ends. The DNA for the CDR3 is TGTGCCAGCGTCGGTTCGGGTTCTCCTTCGAACACCGGGGAGCTGTTTTTT. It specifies CASVGSGSPSNTGELFF.

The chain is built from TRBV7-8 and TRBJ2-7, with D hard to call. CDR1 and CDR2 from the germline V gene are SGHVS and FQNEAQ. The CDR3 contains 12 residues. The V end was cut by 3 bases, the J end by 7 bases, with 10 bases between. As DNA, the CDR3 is TGTGCCAGCAGCTTGGAACTGGGTGAGCAGTACTTC. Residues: CASSLELGEQYF.